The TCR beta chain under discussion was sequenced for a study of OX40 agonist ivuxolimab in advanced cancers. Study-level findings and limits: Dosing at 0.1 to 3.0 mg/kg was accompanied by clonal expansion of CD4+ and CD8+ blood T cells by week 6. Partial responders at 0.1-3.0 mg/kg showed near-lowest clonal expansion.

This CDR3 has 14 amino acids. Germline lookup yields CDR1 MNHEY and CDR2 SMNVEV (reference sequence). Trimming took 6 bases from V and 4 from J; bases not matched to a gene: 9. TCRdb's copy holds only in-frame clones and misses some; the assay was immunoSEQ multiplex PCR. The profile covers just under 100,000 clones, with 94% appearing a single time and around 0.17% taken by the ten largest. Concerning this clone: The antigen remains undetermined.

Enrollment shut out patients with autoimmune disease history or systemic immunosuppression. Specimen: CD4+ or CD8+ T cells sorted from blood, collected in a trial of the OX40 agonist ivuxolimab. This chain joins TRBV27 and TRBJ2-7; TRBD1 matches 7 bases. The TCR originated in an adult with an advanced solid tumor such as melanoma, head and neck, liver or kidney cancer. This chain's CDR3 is CASRPGQTLYEQYF. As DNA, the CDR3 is TGTGCCAGCAGGCCGGGACAGACGCTATACGAGCAGTACTTC.